Below are 20 T cell receptor beta chains sequenced from a single sample in a study of cytomegalovirus exposure and HLA in healthy donors. The study ran its PCR with 60 Vbeta and 13 Jbeta primers. The protocol was immunoSEQ multiplex PCR, while the TCRdb copy is restricted to in-frame clones and leaves out a portion. The sample has roughly 180,000 clones, 80% to 90% seen once. Sequencing was carried out using PBMCs. All receptors come from a male donor in good health and CMV-seronegative.

V and J are TRBV19 and TRBJ2-7, with a tentative D call TRBD2 (5 bases). The CDR3 is made up of 13 amino acids. Germline V gives CDR1 LNHDA, CDR2 SQIVND (reference sequence). V shed 7 bases and J shed 5 bases, with 15 bases lying between them. The CDR3 region is CASIGQSGHEQYF. The CDR3 coding sequence is TGTGCCAGTATAGGGCAGAGCGGACACGAGCAGTACTTC.

The table lists this clone with a few counts. CDR3 in amino acids: CASSGTSGSTGELFF. Written as DNA, the CDR3 is TGTGCCAGCAGCGGTACTAGCGGAAGCACCGGGGAGCTGTTTTTT. J is TRBJ2-2 and V is TRBV7-3, with 8 positions matching TRBD2. The CDR3 is 15 residues long. Trimming at V came to 5 bases and at J to 4 bases, leaving 6 bases not matched to a gene. CDR1 SGHTA and CDR2 FQGTGA come from the germline V gene.

This clone was observed a single time. The chain has TRBV2 and TRBJ1-3; TRBD1 agrees at 9 bases. The CDR3 loop spans 15 amino acids. The ends lost 6 bases at V and 0 bases at J; junction bases unmatched: 3. Germline values: CDR1 SNHLY, CDR2 FYNNEI. This chain's CDR3 is CASSLDRGSGNTIYF. The CDR3 bases are TGTGCCAGCAGCCTGGACAGGGGCTCTGGAAACACCATATATTTT. Full variable domain (remainder filled in from reference TRBV2 and TRBJ1-3): EPEVTQTPSHQVTQMGQEVILRCVPISNHLYFYWYRQILGQKVEFLVSFYNNEISEKSEIFDDQFSVERPDGSNFTLKIRSTKLEDSAMYFCASSLDRGSGNTIYFGEGSWLTVV.

Here the CDR3 reads CASSQMDSYEQYF. CDR3 nucleotides: TGCGCCAGCAGCCAAATGGACTCCTACGAGCAGTACTTC. The chain carries TRBV4-3 and TRBJ2-5; D ambiguous. The J call is uncertain, as TRBJ2-7 better fits the DNA end. This CDR3 is built from 13 residues. Germline CDR1 and CDR2: LGHNA and YSLEER.

The chain uses TRBV7-8 and TRBJ1-2, with 7 bases that match TRBD1. Germline V gene sequence: CDR1 SGHVS, CDR2 FQNEAQ. This CDR3 contains 14 residues. V lost 3 bases and J lost 2; bases outside the gene matches: 3. The CDR3 spells CASSFVQGNYGYTF. In nucleotides, the CDR3 is TGTGCCAGCAGCTTTGTACAGGGGAACTATGGCTACACCTTC. Full variable domain (outside the CDR3, taken from reference TRBV7-8 and TRBJ1-2): GAGVSQSPRYKVAKRGQDVALRCDPISGHVSLFWYQQALGQGPEFLTYFQNEAQLDKSGLPSDRFFAERPEGSVSTLKIQRTQQEDSAVYLCASSFVQGNYGYTFGSGTRLTVV.

The V gene is TRBV7-3, the J gene TRBJ2-2; TRBD2 might be the D (6 bases). Germline V lookup: CDR1 SGHTA, CDR2 FQGTGA. Trimming took 6 bases from V and 0 from J, leaving 14 bases between them. The length of the CDR3 is 16 residues. As DNA, the CDR3 is TGTGCCAGCAGTCAAAGGGGCGGGGCGAACACCGGGGAGCTGTTTTTT. Encoded protein: CASSQRGGANTGELFF.

The chain links TRBV5-4 to TRBJ1-2; TRBD1 matches at 12 bases. Trimming took 1 base from V and 8 from J; bases not matched to a gene: 9. Germline V gene sequence: CDR1 SGHNT, CDR2 YYREEE (reference sequence). The CDR3 is 16 amino acids. CDR3 in amino acids: CASSLSFRDRGQGYTF. CDR3 nucleotides: TGTGCCAGCAGCTTGTCCTTTCGGGACAGGGGGCAGGGCTACACCTTC.

J is TRBJ2-1 and V is TRBV5-1; D is perhaps TRBD2 (6 bases). The V and J ends lost 0 bases and 2 bases respectively, with 12 bases between them. The germline V gene has CDR1 SGHRS and CDR2 YFSETQ. This CDR3 is built from 16 residues. The CDR3 DNA is TGCGCCAGCAGCTTGGCCACGGAGGGCCCCTACAATGAGCAGTTCTTC. It specifies CASSLATEGPYNEQFF.

This clone came up once. This chain uses TRBV7-2 with TRBJ2-1; 7 bases align to TRBD1. Trimming removed 5 bases from V and 3 bases from J; junction bases left unmatched: 4. The CDR3 sequence is 14 residues long. CDR1 and CDR2 (germline): SGHTA, FQGNSA. CDR3 DNA sequence: TGTGCCAGCAGCCCGCGACAGGGCTACAATGAGCAGTTCTTC. Its translation is CASSPRQGYNEQFF. Full variable domain (missing parts from reference TRBV7-2 and TRBJ2-1): GAGVSQSPSNKVTEKGKDVELRCDPISGHTALYWYRQSLGQGLEFLIYFQGNSAPDKSGLPSDRFSAERTGGSVSTLTIQRTQQEDSAVYLCASSPRQGYNEQFFGPGTRLTVL.

This chain uses TRBV28 with TRBJ1-4; D might be TRBD1 (6 bases). The CDR3 contains 15 residues. Germline V CDR1 and CDR2: MDHEN, SYDVKM. The V and J ends lost 3 bases and 0 bases respectively, with 8 bases between them. The DNA for the CDR3 is TGTGCCAGCAGTTTTACAGGGTCAACTAATGAAAAACTGTTTTTT. As protein: CASSFTGSTNEKLFF. Full variable domain (remainder filled in from reference TRBV28 and TRBJ1-4): DVKVTQSSRYLVKRTGEKVFLECVQDMDHENMFWYRQDPGLGLRLIYFSYDVKMKEKGDIPEGYSVSREKKERFSLILESASTNQTSMYLCASSFTGSTNEKLFFGSGTQLSVL.

The chain couples TRBV7-2 to TRBJ2-7, with 10 bases fitting TRBD1. CDR1 SGHTA and CDR2 FQGNSA come from the germline V gene. CDR3 size: 14 residues. V lost 3 bases and J lost 5; bases outside the gene matches: 4. CDR3 loop: CASSFRDRGDEQYF. Here the CDR3 DNA reads TGTGCCAGCAGCTTCCGGGACAGGGGAGACGAGCAGTACTTC.

The chain combines TRBV6-1 with TRBJ2-7, with 9 nucleotides matching TRBD1. V was clipped by 3 bases and J by 5 bases; unmatched bases: 11. Germline loops: CDR1 MNHNS, CDR2 SASEGT. The CDR3 is 16 amino acids. The CDR3 loop reads CASSDVGQGFFHEQYF. The CDR3 coding sequence is TGTGCCAGCAGTGACGTAGGACAGGGGTTCTTCCACGAGCAGTACTTC.

The J gene is TRBJ2-1, the V gene TRBV5-1, with 11 positions matching TRBD2. Germline V gene sequence: CDR1 SGHRS, CDR2 YFSETQ. The CDR3 length is 16 residues. J lost 9 bases, V lost 4 bases, and 12 bases had no gene match. Here the CDR3 reads CASSPGVAGGLVEQFF. CDR3 sequence (DNA): TGCGCCAGCAGCCCCGGGGTAGCGGGGGGGCTGGTTGAGCAGTTCTTC.

V is TRBV9 and J is TRBJ2-2, with 7 bases aligning to TRBD2. CDR1 and CDR2 (germline): SGDLS, YYNGEE. V shed 3 bases and J 7 bases; nucleotides not matched to a gene: 12. The length of the CDR3 is 16 residues. CDR3 in DNA: TGTGCCAGCAGCGCCCAGGTGGGAGGGCCGATCGGGGAGCTGTTTTTT. Amino acids: CASSAQVGGPIGELFF.

The count of this clone is one. V gene TRBV4-1 combines with J gene TRBJ1-2; TRBD1 matches at 7 bases. This CDR3 comprises 15 residues. J gave up 4 bases and V 1 base, and 6 bases lay outside the gene matches. The germline CDR1 and CDR2 sequences are MGHRA and YSYEKL. The CDR3 spells CASSQVNRGLYGYTF. In DNA form, the CDR3 reads TGCGCCAGCAGCCAAGTGAACAGGGGCCTCTATGGCTACACCTTC.

This clone showed up just a few times. At one end the junction does not follow the germline gene, possibly because of a read error. CDR3 sequence: CASQDRLNYGYPF. The CDR3 DNA sequence: TGTGCCAGTCAGGACAGACTAAACTATGGCTACCCCTTC. The gene calls are TRBV19 and TRBJ1-2, with TRBD1 as a possible D gene (6 bases). CDR1 LNHDA and CDR2 SQIVND come from the germline V gene (reference sequence). The CDR3 has 13 residues.

This chain connects TRBV7-7 to TRBJ2-1; tentative D call: TRBD2 (7 bases). The ends were cut back, 5 bases at V and 8 bases at J, with 22 bases in the middle. CDR3 length: 16 amino acids. CDR1 and CDR2 (germline): SSHAT, FNYEAQ (reference sequence). The CDR3 bases are TGTGCCAGCAGCCCAACTAGCTGGCGGGGGCCCCATGAGCAGTTCTTC. Amino acids: CASSPTSWRGPHEQFF. The full variable domain, its missing parts supplied by reference TRBV7-7 and TRBJ2-1, is GAGVSQSPRYKVTKRGQDVTLRCDPISSHATLYWYQQALGQGPEFLTYFNYEAQPDKSGLPSDRFSAERPEGSISTLTIQRTEQRDSAMYRCASSPTSWRGPHEQFFGPGTRLTVL.

The rearrangement uses TRBV5-4 and TRBJ2-3; no firm D call. This CDR3 has 14 residues. V was pared by 0 bases and J by 2 bases, with 7 bases between. Per germline, CDR1 SGHNT and CDR2 YYREEE (reference sequence). Here the CDR3 reads CASSLDSHTDTQYF. The CDR3 DNA reads as TGTGCCAGCAGCTTGGACAGCCACACAGATACGCAGTATTTT.

The rearrangement joins TRBV27 to TRBJ1-5; maybe TRBD1 (5 bases). The germline CDR1 and CDR2 sequences are MNHEY and SMNVEV (reference sequence). The V end was cut by 0 bases, the J end by 7 bases, with 13 bases between. The CDR3 runs 15 residues. The CDR3 sequence is CASSLSMGGRQPQHF. The CDR3 DNA sequence: TGTGCCAGCAGTTTATCGATGGGGGGGAGGCAGCCCCAGCATTTT.

The chain carries TRBV30 and TRBJ1-4; TRBD1 might be the D (6 bases). The V gene lost 4 bases and the J gene lost 4 bases, with 13 bases spanning the gap. CDR3 length: 14 amino acids. The germline V gene has CDR1 GTSNPN and CDR2 SVGIG (reference sequence). The CDR3 bases are TGTGCCTGGAATCCGGACAGCTATAATGAAAAACTGTTTTTT. Amino acid sequence: CAWNPDSYNEKLFF.